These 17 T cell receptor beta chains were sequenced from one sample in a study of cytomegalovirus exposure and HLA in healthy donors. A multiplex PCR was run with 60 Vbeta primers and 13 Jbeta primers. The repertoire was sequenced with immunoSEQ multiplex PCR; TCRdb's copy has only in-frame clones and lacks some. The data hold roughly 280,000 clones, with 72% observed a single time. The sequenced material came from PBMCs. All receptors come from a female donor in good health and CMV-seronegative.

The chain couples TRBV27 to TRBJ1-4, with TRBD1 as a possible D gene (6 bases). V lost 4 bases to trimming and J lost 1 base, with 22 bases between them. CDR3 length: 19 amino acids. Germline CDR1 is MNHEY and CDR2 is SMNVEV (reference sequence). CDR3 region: CASSSKPNRVRVTNEKLFF. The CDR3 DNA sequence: TGTGCCAGCAGTTCCAAGCCAAACAGGGTTAGGGTAACTAATGAAAAACTGTTTTTT. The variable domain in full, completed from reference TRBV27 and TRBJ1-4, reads EAQVTQNPRYLITVTGKKLTVTCSQNMNHEYMSWYRQDPGLGLRQIYYSMNVEVTDKGDVPEGYKVSRKEKRNFPLILESPSPNQTSLYFCASSSKPNRVRVTNEKLFFGSGTQLSVL.

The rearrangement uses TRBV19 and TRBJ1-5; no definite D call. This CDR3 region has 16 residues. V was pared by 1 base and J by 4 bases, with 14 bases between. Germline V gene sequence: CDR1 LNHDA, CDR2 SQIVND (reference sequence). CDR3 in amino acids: CASSIVTGAVNQPQHF. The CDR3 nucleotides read TGTGCCAGTAGTATAGTCACCGGAGCCGTTAATCAGCCCCAGCATTTT.

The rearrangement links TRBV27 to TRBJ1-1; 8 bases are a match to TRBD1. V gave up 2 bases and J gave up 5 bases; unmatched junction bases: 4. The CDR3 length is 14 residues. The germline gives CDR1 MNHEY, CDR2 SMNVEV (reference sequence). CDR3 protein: CASSLGQGATEAFF. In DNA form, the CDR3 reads TGTGCCAGCAGTTTAGGTCAGGGGGCAACTGAAGCTTTCTTT.

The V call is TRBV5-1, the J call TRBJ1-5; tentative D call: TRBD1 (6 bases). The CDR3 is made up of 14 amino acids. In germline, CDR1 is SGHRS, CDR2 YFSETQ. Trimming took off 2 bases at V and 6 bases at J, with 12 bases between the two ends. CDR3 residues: CASSLGTGTQPQHF. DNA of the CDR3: TGCGCCAGCAGCTTAGGAACAGGGACTCAGCCCCAGCATTTT. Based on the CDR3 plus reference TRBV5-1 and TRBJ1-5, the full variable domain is KAGVTQTPRYLIKTRGQQVTLSCSPISGHRSVSWYQQTPGQGLQFLFEYFSETQRNKGNFPGRFSGRQFSNSRSEMNVSTLELGDSALYLCASSLGTGTQPQHFGDGTRLSIL.

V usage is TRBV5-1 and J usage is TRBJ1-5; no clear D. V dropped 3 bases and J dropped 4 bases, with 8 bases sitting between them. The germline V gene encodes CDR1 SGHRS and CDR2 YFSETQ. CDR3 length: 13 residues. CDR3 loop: CASSWSLNQPQHF. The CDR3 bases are TGCGCCAGCAGCTGGAGTTTGAATCAGCCCCAGCATTTT.

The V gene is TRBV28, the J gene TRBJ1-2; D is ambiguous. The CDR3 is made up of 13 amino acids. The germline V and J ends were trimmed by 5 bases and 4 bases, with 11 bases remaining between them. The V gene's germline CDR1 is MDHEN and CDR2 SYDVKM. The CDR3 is CASSPRRIYGYTF. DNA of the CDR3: TGTGCCAGCAGTCCAAGGCGGATCTATGGCTACACCTTC.

The CDR3 is CASAGRSTDTQYF. The DNA for the CDR3 is TGTGCTTCAGCGGGTAGAAGCACAGATACGCAGTATTTT. The chain links TRBV11-3 to TRBJ2-3; D might be TRBD2 (6 bases). Germline CDR1 and CDR2: SGHNT and YENEEA. This CDR3 is built from 13 residues. The full variable domain, in which reference TRBV11-3 and TRBJ2-3 provide the parts outside the CDR3, is EAGVVQSPRYKIIEKKQPVAFWCNPISGHNTLYWYLQNLGQGPELLIRYENEEAVDDSQLPKDRFSAERLKGVDSTLKIQPAELGDSAVYLCASAGRSTDTQYFGPGTRLTVL.

The CDR3 nucleotides are TGTGCCAGCAGCTCCGGGTACCAAGAGACCCAGTACTTC. Its protein is CASSSGYQETQYF. The rearrangement links TRBV6-1 to TRBJ2-5; D gene ambiguous. Germline loops: CDR1 MNHNS, CDR2 SASEGT. Trimming shortened V by 6 bases and J by 0 bases, and 8 bases separated the two germline ends. The CDR3 length is 13 residues.

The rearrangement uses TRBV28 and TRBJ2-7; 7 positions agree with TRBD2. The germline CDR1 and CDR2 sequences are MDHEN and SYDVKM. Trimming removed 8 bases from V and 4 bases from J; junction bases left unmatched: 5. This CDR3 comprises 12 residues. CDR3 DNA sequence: TGTGCCAGCGTGAGCGGGATTTACGAGCAGTACTTC. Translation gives CASVSGIYEQYF.

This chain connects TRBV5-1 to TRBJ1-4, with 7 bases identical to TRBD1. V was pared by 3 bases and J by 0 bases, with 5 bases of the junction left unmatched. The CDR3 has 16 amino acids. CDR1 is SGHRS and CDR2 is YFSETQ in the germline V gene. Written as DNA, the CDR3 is TGCGCCAGCAGCTCCCTAGGGGGCTCAACTAATGAAAAACTGTTTTTT. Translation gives CASSSLGGSTNEKLFF.

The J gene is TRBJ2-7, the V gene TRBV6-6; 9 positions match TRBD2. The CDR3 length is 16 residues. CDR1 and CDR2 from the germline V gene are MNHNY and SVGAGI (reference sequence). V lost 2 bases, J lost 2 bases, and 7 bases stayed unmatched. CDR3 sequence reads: CASSYGGRAGAYEQYF. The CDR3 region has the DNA TGTGCCAGCAGTTACGGCGGGAGGGCCGGGGCCTACGAGCAGTACTTC.

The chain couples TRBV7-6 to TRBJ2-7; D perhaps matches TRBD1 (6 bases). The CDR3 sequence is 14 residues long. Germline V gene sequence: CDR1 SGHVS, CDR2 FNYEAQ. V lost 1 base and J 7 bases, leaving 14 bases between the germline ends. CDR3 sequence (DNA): TGTGCCAGCAGCTTAGGGGGGCTCTTGGGGGAGCAGTACTTC. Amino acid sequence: CASSLGGLLGEQYF.

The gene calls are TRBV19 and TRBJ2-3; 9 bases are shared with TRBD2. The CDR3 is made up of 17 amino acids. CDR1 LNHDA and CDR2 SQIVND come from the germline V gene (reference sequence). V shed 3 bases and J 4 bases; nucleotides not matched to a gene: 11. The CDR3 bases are TGTGCCAGTAGTATTAGCGGGAGAGTTTATTCGGCAGATACGCAGTATTTT. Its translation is CASSISGRVYSADTQYF. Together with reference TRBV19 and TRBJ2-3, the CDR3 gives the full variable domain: DGGITQSPKYLFRKEGQNVTLSCEQNLNHDAMYWYRQDPGQGLRLIYYSQIVNDFQKGDIAEGYSVSREKKESFPLTVTSAQKNPTAFYLCASSISGRVYSADTQYFGPGTRLTVL.

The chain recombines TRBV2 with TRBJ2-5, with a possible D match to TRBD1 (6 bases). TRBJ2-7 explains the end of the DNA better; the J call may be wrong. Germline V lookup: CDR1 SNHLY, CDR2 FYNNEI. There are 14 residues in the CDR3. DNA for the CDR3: TGTGCCAGCAGGGATAGGGACAACTCCTACGAGCAGTACTTC. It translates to CASRDRDNSYEQYF.

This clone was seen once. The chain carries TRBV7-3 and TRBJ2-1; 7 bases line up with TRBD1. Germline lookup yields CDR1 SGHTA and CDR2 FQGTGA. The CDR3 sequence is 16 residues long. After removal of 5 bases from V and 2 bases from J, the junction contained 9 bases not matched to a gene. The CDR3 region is CASSQQGKLTYNEQFF. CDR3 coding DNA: TGTGCCAGCAGCCAACAGGGGAAACTTACCTACAATGAGCAGTTCTTC.

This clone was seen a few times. CDR3 nucleotide sequence: TGTGCCAGCAGCTACGGGGGGGGCGGTTCTATGGGCTACACCTTC. Translating it yields CASSYGGGGSMGYTF. V gene TRBV5-4 combines with J gene TRBJ1-2, with D tentatively TRBD1 (6 bases). From germline, CDR1 is SGHNT and CDR2 YYREEE (reference sequence). Trimming took 3 bases from V and 8 from J, leaving 20 bases between them. This CDR3 has 15 amino acids. Looking up the rest from reference TRBV5-4 and TRBJ1-2 gives the full variable domain: ETGVTQSPTHLIKTRGQQVTLRCSSQSGHNTVSWYQQALGQGPQFIFQYYREEENGRGNFPPRFSGLQFPNYSSELNVNALELDDSALYLCASSYGGGGSMGYTFGSGTRLTVV.

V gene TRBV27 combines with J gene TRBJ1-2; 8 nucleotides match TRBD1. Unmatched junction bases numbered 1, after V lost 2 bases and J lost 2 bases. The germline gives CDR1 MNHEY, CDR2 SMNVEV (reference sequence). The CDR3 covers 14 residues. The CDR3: CASSLNRGNYGYTF. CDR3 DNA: TGTGCCAGCAGTTTAAACAGGGGGAACTATGGCTACACCTTC.